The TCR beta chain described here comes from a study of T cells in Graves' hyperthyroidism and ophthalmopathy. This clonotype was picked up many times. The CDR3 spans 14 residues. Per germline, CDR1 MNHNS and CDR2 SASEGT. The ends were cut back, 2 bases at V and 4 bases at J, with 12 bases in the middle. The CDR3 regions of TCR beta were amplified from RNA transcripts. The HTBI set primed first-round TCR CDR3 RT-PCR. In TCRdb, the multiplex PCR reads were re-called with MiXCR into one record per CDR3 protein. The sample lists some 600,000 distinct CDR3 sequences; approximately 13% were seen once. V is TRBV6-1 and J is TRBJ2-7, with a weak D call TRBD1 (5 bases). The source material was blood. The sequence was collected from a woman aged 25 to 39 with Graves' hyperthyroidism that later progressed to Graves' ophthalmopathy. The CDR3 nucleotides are TGTGCCAGCAGTGAATCAGGGAATAAGTACGAGCAGTACTTC. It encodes CASSESGNKYEQYF.